The 17 T cell receptor beta chains below were found in one sample sequenced in a study of early T cells in non-severe SARS-CoV-2 infection. Each CDR3 protein is one row after TCRdb ran MiXCR on the 5' RACE reads. Among 50,000 to 60,000 distinct CDR3 sequences listed, under 8% were seen once. Here the sequenced sample was whole blood, taken at baseline. The source is an adult who was a healthcare worker with PCR-confirmed SARS-CoV-2 infection or an uninfected control (not recorded which).

V usage is TRBV7-2 and J usage is TRBJ1-1, with 9 bases identical to TRBD1. This CDR3 comprises 15 residues. After removal of 2 bases from V and 4 bases from J, the junction contained 5 bases not matched to a gene. In germline, CDR1 is SGHTA, CDR2 FQGNSA. The CDR3 DNA reads as TGTGCCAGCAGCTTAATCGGGACAGGGATCACTGAAGCTTTCTTT. Translated: CASSLIGTGITEAFF. The full variable domain, rest sourced from reference TRBV7-2 and TRBJ1-1, is GAGVSQSPSNKVTEKGKDVELRCDPISGHTALYWYRQSLGQGLEFLIYFQGNSAPDKSGLPSDRFSAERTGGSVSTLTIQRTQQEDSAVYLCASSLIGTGITEAFFGQGTRLTVV.

The V gene is TRBV7-2, the J gene TRBJ1-2; 9 bases are a match to TRBD1. Germline-derived CDR1 and CDR2 are SGHTA and FQGNSA. The CDR3 length is 13 residues. V gave up 6 bases and J gave up 8 bases; unmatched junction bases: 7. CDR3 sequence (DNA): TGTGCCAGCAGGGGGGGACAGGGATCCGGCTACACCTTC. Its protein is CASRGGQGSGYTF. Full variable domain (missing parts from reference TRBV7-2 and TRBJ1-2): GAGVSQSPSNKVTEKGKDVELRCDPISGHTALYWYRQSLGQGLEFLIYFQGNSAPDKSGLPSDRFSAERTGGSVSTLTIQRTQQEDSAVYLCASRGGQGSGYTFGSGTRLTVV.

This clonotype was recorded many times. The chain has TRBV7-2 and TRBJ2-5; a possible D gene is TRBD2 (5 bases). This CDR3 is built from 12 residues. The V end lost 1 base, the J end lost 7 bases, and 7 bases lay between the germline ends. Germline V gene lookup returns CDR1 SGHTA and CDR2 FQGNSA. The CDR3 region is CASSLERRTQYF. Here the CDR3 DNA reads TGTGCCAGCAGCTTAGAGCGGAGGACCCAGTACTTC.

The genes are TRBV12-3 or TRBV12-4 and TRBJ1-6; D uncertain. The CDR3 extends over 12 amino acids. Trimming took 0 bases from V and 7 from J, leaving 1 base between them. Written as DNA, the CDR3 is TGTGCCAGCAGTTTAGCGAATTCACCCCTCCACTTT. It specifies CASSLANSPLHF.

This clonotype was found many times. This sequence joins TRBV25-1 and TRBJ1-1; D not resolved. V lost 1 base, J lost 6 bases, and 3 bases lay in between. The CDR3 consists of 11 residues. From germline, CDR1 is MGHDK and CDR2 SYGVNS. CDR3 nucleotide sequence: TGTGCCAGCAGTGAATGGGCTGAAGCTTTCTTT. This translates into CASSEWAEAFF.

This clonotype was detected only a few times. CDR3 sequence: CASSPRTGRETQYF. DNA for the CDR3: TGTGCCAGCAGCCCCCGGACAGGGAGAGAGACCCAGTACTTC. The chain is built from TRBV9 and TRBJ2-5; 8 bases fit TRBD1. The CDR3 runs to 14 residues. Germline V CDR1 and CDR2: SGDLS, YYNGEE. With 4 bases clipped from V and 4 bases from J, the junction kept 6 bases outside the gene matches.

This clonotype was seen a few times. The chain carries TRBV7-2 and TRBJ2-1, with 9 bases lining up with TRBD2. The germline gives CDR1 SGHTA, CDR2 FQGNSA. Trimming at V came to 2 bases and at J to 1 base, leaving 6 bases not matched to a gene. There are 17 residues in the CDR3. This CDR3 reads CASSLRTSGHSYNEQFF. The CDR3 DNA reads TGTGCCAGCAGCTTACGAACTAGCGGGCATTCCTACAATGAGCAGTTCTTC.

The V and J genes are TRBV7-2 and TRBJ2-1, with D tentatively TRBD2 (5 bases). The CDR3 has 12 amino acids. CDR1 is SGHTA and CDR2 is FQGNSA in the germline V gene. V lost 6 bases and J lost 5, with 8 bases in between. Here the CDR3 reads CASRERNNEQFF. The CDR3 bases are TGTGCCAGCAGGGAGCGGAACAATGAGCAGTTCTTC.

The V and J genes are TRBV9 and TRBJ2-5; D uncertain. This CDR3 has 17 residues. In germline, CDR1 is SGDLS, CDR2 YYNGEE. V was trimmed by 0 bases and J by 3 bases, leaving 18 bases between them. The CDR3 loop is CASSVASNGMGKETQYF. CDR3 nucleotide sequence: TGTGCCAGCAGCGTAGCTTCGAATGGCATGGGGAAAGAGACCCAGTACTTC.

This clonotype was counted only a few times. The chain has TRBV18 and TRBJ2-4; tentative D call: TRBD2 (6 bases). Germline V gene lookup returns CDR1 KGHSH and CDR2 LQKENI. The CDR3 spans 14 residues. The V gene lost 3 bases and the J gene lost 5 bases, with 11 bases spanning the gap. The CDR3 here is CASSPRGAENIQYF. CDR3 coding DNA: TGTGCCAGCTCACCCCGCGGGGCCGAAAACATTCAGTACTTC. The whole variable domain, remainder taken from reference TRBV18 and TRBJ2-4, is NAGVMQNPRHLVRRRGQEARLRCSPMKGHSHVYWYRQLPEEGLKFMVYLQKENIIDESGMPKERFSAEFPKEGPSILRIQQVVRGDSAAYFCASSPRGAENIQYFGAGTRLSVL.

This clonotype was seen repeatedly, ten times or more. The gene calls are TRBV12-5 and TRBJ2-1; 7 bases are a match to TRBD1. Germline loops: CDR1 LGHNT, CDR2 FRNRAP. CDR3 length: 17 amino acids. With 2 bases clipped from V and 6 bases from J, the junction kept 13 bases outside the gene matches. The CDR3 DNA reads as TGTGCTAGTGGTTTGTACCTCGGACAGGTTGGCGTCAATGAGCAGTTCTTC. It yields the protein CASGLYLGQVGVNEQFF.

This clonotype was seen many times. The genes are TRBV2 and TRBJ2-7; unclear D gene. The V end lost 1 base, the J end lost 6 bases, and 10 bases lay between the germline ends. Germline V gene sequence: CDR1 SNHLY, CDR2 FYNNEI. The CDR3 contains 13 residues. CDR3 sequence reads: CASSEDPYSEQYF. The DNA of the CDR3 is TGTGCCAGCAGTGAAGACCCTTATTCCGAGCAGTACTTC. Using reference TRBV2 and TRBJ2-7 for the parts outside the CDR3, the full variable domain is EPEVTQTPSHQVTQMGQEVILRCVPISNHLYFYWYRQILGQKVEFLVSFYNNEISEKSEIFDDQFSVERPDGSNFTLKIRSTKLEDSAMYFCASSEDPYSEQYFGPGTRLTVT.

This clonotype was detected many times. The gene calls are TRBV9 and TRBJ2-5; TRBD1 might be the D (6 bases). The germline gives CDR1 SGDLS, CDR2 YYNGEE. The V end was cut by 0 bases, the J end by 5 bases, with 17 bases between. The CDR3 covers 16 residues. The CDR3 nucleotides are TGTGCCAGCAGCGTAGATCCCACAGGGTGGGTGGAGACCCAGTACTTC. Amino acid sequence: CASSVDPTGWVETQYF. The entire variable domain, with the rest obtained from reference TRBV9 and TRBJ2-5, is as follows: DSGVTQTPKHLITATGQRVTLRCSPRSGDLSVYWYQQSLDQGLQFLIQYYNGEERAKGNILERFSAQQFPDLHSELNLSSLELGDSALYFCASSVDPTGWVETQYFGPGTRLLVL.

This clonotype came up once. The V gene is TRBV6-2 or TRBV6-3, the J gene TRBJ2-5, with TRBD2 matching over 8 bases. Germline CDR1 and CDR2: MNHEY and SVGEGT. This CDR3 comprises 14 residues. V trimming: 7 bases; J trimming: 5 bases; junction bases outside the gene matches: 9. CDR3 region: CASTSLAGPETQYF. The CDR3 region has the DNA TGTGCCAGCACTTCTTTAGCGGGGCCGGAGACCCAGTACTTC.

About this clonotype: The junction and the germline gene differ at one end; a read error may be behind it. The chain is built from TRBV7-9 and TRBJ2-3; D possibly corresponds to TRBD2 (5 bases). The germline gives CDR1 SEHNR, CDR2 FQNEAQ (reference sequence). The CDR3 extends over 16 amino acids. The CDR3: CASTLGPSRVTDTQYF. CDR3 in DNA: TGTGCCAGCACCTTAGGCCCCTCGCGGGTTACAGATACGCAGTATTTT.

The sample holds many counts of this clonotype. This chain uses TRBV10-2 with TRBJ1-2; 9 nucleotides match TRBD1. There are 14 residues in the CDR3. V shed 7 bases, J shed 4 bases, and the junction held 7 bases outside the gene matches. Germline values: CDR1 WSHSY, CDR2 SAAADI. The CDR3 coding sequence is TGCGCCAGCACTGAACAGGGGGCGAGCTATGGCTACACCTTC. It translates to CASTEQGASYGYTF.

This clonotype was observed a handful of times. The genes are TRBV4-3 and TRBJ1-6, with no clear D. Germline CDR1 is LGHNA and CDR2 is YSLEER. V was trimmed by 4 bases and J by 7 bases, leaving 8 bases between them. The CDR3 is 13 amino acids. CDR3 nucleotides: TGCGCCAGCAGCCCCTGGGAGAATTCACCCCTCCACTTT. Translated: CASSPWENSPLHF.